This T cell receptor (beta chain) comes out of a study of early T cells in non-severe SARS-CoV-2 infection (dated by TCRdb to the early 2020s). Regarding the research as a whole: Because TCR sequencing was done on bulk RNA from unsorted whole blood, the alpha and beta chains could not be paired.

V sheds 2 bases and J sheds 3 bases, leaving 5 bases between their ends. Inclusive of the bounding cysteine and phenylalanine, the CDR3 is 13 residues long. Only CDR3 DNA is held: 39 bases, read in frame from base 1. CDR1 SGHTA and CDR2 FQGTGA are derived from the germline V gene. The protocol used for the library was 5' RACE. Sequencing instrument: NextSeq 500. The TCR library protocol attached unique molecular identifiers to individual cDNA molecules to correct for sequencing error and PCR bias. Both TCR alpha and beta chains were sequenced, and tight co-correlation was observed between alpha and beta sequence abundances in each sample. Concerning the study's data processing: Decombinator V4 was used to annotate TCR sequences for V gene, J gene and CDR3. TCRs were defined as expanded if a significant change between any two time points was detected under a Poisson model with p below 0.0001. TCR abundances were normalised to the total number of TCRs sequenced in each sample and reported as counts per million. MAIT TCRs were defined by TRAV1-2 paired with TRAJ12, TRAJ20 or TRAJ33, and iNKT TCRs by TRAV10 paired with TRAJ18. A search of VDJdb, accessed on 1 November 2021, was run for TCRs annotated to CMV, EBV and SARS-CoV-2, with TCRs annotated for multiple antigens excluded. TCRdb reprocessing: public reads trimmed at Q25 with fastp, clones called with MiXCR, in-frame beta chains kept. Under each unique CDR3 protein, matching rows form one entry showing the most common genes and DNA. V and J calls and clone size were set by TCRdb, not the authors. In this sample the table shows around 55,000 distinct CDR3 sequences, about 15% of which occur a single time. Together, the top ten hold 10% of the sample.

The study was a case-control design nested within a healthcare worker cohort in London, UK, with weekly nasopharyngeal swab PCR tests and blood sampling. Healthcare workers were enrolled in the week of the UK lockdown, from 23 to 31 March 2020, and were followed every week for up to roughly 15 weeks. As concerns this clonotype: This clone's antigen is unknown. No base qualities exist here, and no much larger clone lies one base off it.

Study-level results and caveats: VDJdb matching was skewed toward anti-spike CD8 responses and likely underestimated virus-specific expansions, missing private and CD4 specificities.

This specimen was whole blood, taken at baseline. The V and J genes are TRBV7-3 and TRBJ2-4, with the identity of the D gene unclear. The clonotype was recovered from an adult who was a healthcare worker with PCR-confirmed SARS-CoV-2 infection or an uninfected control (not recorded which). The encoded CDR3 is CASSLDFKNIQYF. The nucleotides are TGTGCCAGCAGCTTAGACTTCAAAAACATTCAGTACTTC.